The rows below give T cell receptor beta chains drawn from one sample of a study of blood T cells in healthy people across ages. TCRdb analysed the 5' RACE reads with MiXCR anew, one entry per CDR3 protein. The sample includes approximately 850,000 distinct CDR3 sequences, about 62% seen only once; the top ten take 22%. Sequences were obtained from blood. These receptors originate from a man aged 30 to 39 in good health. CDR3s include the opening cysteine and the closing phenylalanine or tryptophan. D genes are given only for firm matches. Clone size, where shown, is once, few, many, or a class for clones that have expanded.

j_gene: TRBJ1-2; d_gene: TRBD1; abundance: -; v_gene: TRBV3-1; CDR3aa: CASSSLGTGAGYTF; CDR3nt: TGTGCCAGCAGCTCCCTCGGGACAGGTGCCGGCTACACCTTC
j_gene: TRBJ2-1; d_gene: TRBD2; abundance: -; v_gene: TRBV20-1; CDR3aa: CSAPHGGTSPRNEQFF; CDR3nt: TGCAGTGCTCCTCATGGAGGGACTAGCCCTAGAAATGAGCAGTTCTTC
j_gene: TRBJ2-6; d_gene: TRBD1; abundance: -; v_gene: TRBV2; CDR3aa: CASSAPGGSGANVLTF; CDR3nt: TGTGCCAGCAGTGCCCCAGGGGGCTCTGGGGCCAACGTCCTGACTTTC
j_gene: TRBJ2-7; d_gene: TRBD2; abundance: -; v_gene: TRBV12-3/TRBV12-4; CDR3aa: CASSPTSGSAGYEQYF; CDR3nt: TGTGCCAGCAGTCCGACTAGCGGGAGTGCGGGATACGAGCAGTACTTC
j_gene: TRBJ1-2; d_gene: -; abundance: once; v_gene: TRBV20-1; CDR3aa: CSATQGFTF; CDR3nt: TGCAGTGCTACCCAGGGGTTCACCTTC
j_gene: TRBJ1-4; d_gene: -; abundance: few; v_gene: TRBV20-1; CDR3aa: CSANPRESREKLFF; CDR3nt: TGCAGTGCCAACCCCAGGGAAAGTCGTGAAAAACTGTTTTTT
j_gene: TRBJ2-7; d_gene: -; abundance: many; v_gene: TRBV20-1; CDR3aa: CSARERAEYEQYF; CDR3nt: TGCAGTGCTAGAGAGCGAGCGGAATACGAGCAGTACTTC
j_gene: TRBJ2-7; d_gene: TRBD1; abundance: -; v_gene: TRBV2; CDR3aa: CASREGTGFAYEQYF; CDR3nt: TGTGCCAGCAGAGAGGGGACAGGGTTTGCCTACGAGCAGTACTTC
j_gene: TRBJ1-4; d_gene: TRBD1; abundance: -; v_gene: TRBV4-1; CDR3aa: CASSQVGTARRRNEKLFF; CDR3nt: TGCGCCAGCAGCCAAGTTGGGACAGCGAGACGGAGGAATGAAAAACTGTTTTTT
j_gene: TRBJ2-7; d_gene: TRBD1; abundance: -; v_gene: TRBV29-1; CDR3aa: CSVGASGGRFGEQYF; CDR3nt: TGCAGCGTTGGGGCTTCAGGGGGAAGGTTTGGAGAGCAGTACTTC
j_gene: TRBJ2-1; d_gene: TRBD2; abundance: few; v_gene: TRBV4-3; CDR3aa: CASSPGLAGALGSYNEQFF; CDR3nt: TGCGCCAGCAGCCCCGGACTAGCGGGAGCCCTAGGCTCCTACAATGAGCAGTTCTTC
j_gene: TRBJ1-2; d_gene: -; abundance: -; v_gene: TRBV6-1; CDR3aa: CASGELNPRVYGYTF; CDR3nt: TGTGCCAGCGGTGAACTAAACCCCCGGGTCTATGGCTACACCTTC
j_gene: TRBJ2-1; d_gene: TRBD1; abundance: -; v_gene: TRBV9; CDR3aa: CASSAGTVRSYNEQFF; CDR3nt: TGTGCCAGCAGCGCCGGGACAGTGCGGTCCTACAATGAGCAGTTCTTC
j_gene: TRBJ1-2; d_gene: -; abundance: -; v_gene: TRBV27; CDR3aa: CASSLSETHGYTF; CDR3nt: TGTGCCAGCAGTCTTAGCGAGACCCATGGCTACACCTTC
j_gene: TRBJ1-1; d_gene: -; abundance: -; v_gene: TRBV20-1; CDR3aa: CSAAPTGGYTEAFF; CDR3nt: TGCAGTGCTGCACCGACAGGTGGCTACACTGAAGCTTTCTTT
j_gene: TRBJ2-5; d_gene: -; abundance: -; v_gene: TRBV11-2; CDR3aa: CASSYAGRQETQYF; CDR3nt: TGTGCCAGCAGCTATGCTGGGAGGCAAGAGACCCAGTACTTC
j_gene: TRBJ2-7; d_gene: -; abundance: -; v_gene: TRBV5-1; CDR3aa: CASSVTGVAYEQYF; CDR3nt: TGCGCCAGCAGCGTGACGGGGGTCGCCTACGAGCAGTACTTC
j_gene: TRBJ2-3; d_gene: TRBD2; abundance: few; v_gene: TRBV15; CDR3aa: CATSSRTSGTDTQYF; CDR3nt: TGTGCCACCAGCAGCCGGACTAGCGGGACAGATACGCAGTATTTT
j_gene: TRBJ2-1; d_gene: -; abundance: -; v_gene: TRBV11-1; CDR3aa: CASSFSGVGEWNEQFF; CDR3nt: TGTGCCAGCAGCTTTTCGGGTGTGGGGGAGTGGAATGAGCAGTTCTTC
j_gene: TRBJ2-6; d_gene: -; abundance: -; v_gene: TRBV29-1; CDR3aa: CSVTGGVGSGANVLTF; CDR3nt: TGCAGCGTGACTGGAGGGGTAGGCTCTGGGGCCAACGTCCTGACTTTC
j_gene: TRBJ2-1; d_gene: TRBD2; abundance: few; v_gene: TRBV7-7; CDR3aa: CASSADRLAGYNEQFF; CDR3nt: TGTGCCAGCAGCGCAGATCGACTAGCAGGCTACAATGAGCAGTTCTTC
j_gene: TRBJ2-7; d_gene: TRBD1; abundance: -; v_gene: TRBV7-2; CDR3aa: CASSSTGGYEQYF; CDR3nt: TGTGCCAGCAGCTCCACAGGGGGCTACGAGCAGTACTTC
j_gene: TRBJ1-4; d_gene: TRBD1; abundance: -; v_gene: TRBV18; CDR3aa: CASSHRGGGNEKLFF; CDR3nt: TGTGCCAGCTCCCACAGGGGTGGCGGTAATGAAAAACTGTTTTTT
j_gene: TRBJ2-1; d_gene: TRBD2; abundance: -; v_gene: TRBV7-2; CDR3aa: CASSFAGEWANEQFF; CDR3nt: TGTGCCAGCAGCTTTGCGGGAGAGTGGGCCAATGAGCAGTTCTTC
j_gene: TRBJ2-7; d_gene: -; abundance: -; v_gene: TRBV29-1; CDR3aa: CSVSQGQLAYEQYF; CDR3nt: TGCAGCGTTTCTCAGGGCCAGCTTGCCTACGAGCAGTACTTC
j_gene: TRBJ2-7; d_gene: -; abundance: few; v_gene: TRBV28; CDR3aa: CASSSGTLYEQYF; CDR3nt: TGTGCCAGCAGCTCCGGGACATTATACGAGCAGTACTTC
j_gene: TRBJ1-2; d_gene: TRBD1; abundance: -; v_gene: TRBV29-1; CDR3aa: CSVGGQGSYTF; CDR3nt: TGCAGCGTGGGGGGACAGGGGAGCTACACCTTC
j_gene: TRBJ2-5; d_gene: -; abundance: few; v_gene: TRBV4-3; CDR3aa: CASSQRRQGSVREQYF; CDR3nt: TGCGCCAGCAGCCAAAGGAGACAGGGATCGGTGCGGGAGCAGTACTTC
j_gene: TRBJ1-4; d_gene: -; abundance: -; v_gene: TRBV20-1; CDR3aa: CSARGDQANEKLFF; CDR3nt: TGCAGTGCTAGAGGAGACCAGGCTAATGAAAAACTGTTTTTT
j_gene: TRBJ2-3; d_gene: -; abundance: -; v_gene: TRBV29-1; CDR3aa: CSVASGADTQYF; CDR3nt: TGCAGCGTAGCCTCTGGGGCAGATACGCAGTATTTT
j_gene: TRBJ1-2; d_gene: TRBD1; abundance: -; v_gene: TRBV7-2; CDR3aa: CASSSTRGGAGYGYTF; CDR3nt: TGTGCCAGCAGCTCCACCCGAGGGGGCGCAGGCTATGGCTACACCTTC
j_gene: TRBJ2-2; d_gene: TRBD1; abundance: -; v_gene: TRBV15; CDR3aa: CATSRQPGQLNGELFF; CDR3nt: TGTGCCACCAGCCGCCAACCGGGACAGTTGAACGGGGAGCTGTTTTTT
j_gene: TRBJ1-2; d_gene: TRBD1; abundance: -; v_gene: TRBV6-2/TRBV6-3; CDR3aa: CASSYSLGQTSGYTF; CDR3nt: TGTGCCAGCAGTTACTCGTTGGGACAGACCTCGGGCTACACCTTC